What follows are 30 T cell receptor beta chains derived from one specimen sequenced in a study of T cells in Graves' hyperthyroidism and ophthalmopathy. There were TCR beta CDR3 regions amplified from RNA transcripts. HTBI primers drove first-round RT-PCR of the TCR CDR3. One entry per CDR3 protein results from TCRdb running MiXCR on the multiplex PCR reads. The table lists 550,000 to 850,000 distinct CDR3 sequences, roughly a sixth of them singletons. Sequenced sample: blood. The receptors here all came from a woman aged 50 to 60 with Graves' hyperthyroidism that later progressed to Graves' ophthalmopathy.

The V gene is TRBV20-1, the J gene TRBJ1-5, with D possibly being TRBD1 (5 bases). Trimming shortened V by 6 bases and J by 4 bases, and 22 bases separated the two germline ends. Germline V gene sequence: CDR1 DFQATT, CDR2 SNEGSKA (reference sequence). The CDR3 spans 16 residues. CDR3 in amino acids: CSAPMGGGSGNQPQHF. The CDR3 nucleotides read TGCAGTGCCCCCATGGGGGGGGGTTCCGGTAATCAGCCCCAGCATTTT.

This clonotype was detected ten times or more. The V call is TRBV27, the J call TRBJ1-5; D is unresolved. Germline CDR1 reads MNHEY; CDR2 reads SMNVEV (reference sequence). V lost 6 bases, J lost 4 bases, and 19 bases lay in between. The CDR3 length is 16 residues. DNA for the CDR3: TGTGCCAGCAGCCCTACTACCCGGGGTCAAAATCAGCCCCAGCATTTT. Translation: CASSPTTRGQNQPQHF.

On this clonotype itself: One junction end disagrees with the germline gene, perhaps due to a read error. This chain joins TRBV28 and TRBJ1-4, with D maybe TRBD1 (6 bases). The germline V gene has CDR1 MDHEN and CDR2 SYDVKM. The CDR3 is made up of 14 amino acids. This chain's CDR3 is CASRRQATNEKLFF. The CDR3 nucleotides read TGTGCCAGCAGGCGACAGGCAACCAATGAAAAACTGTTTTTT.

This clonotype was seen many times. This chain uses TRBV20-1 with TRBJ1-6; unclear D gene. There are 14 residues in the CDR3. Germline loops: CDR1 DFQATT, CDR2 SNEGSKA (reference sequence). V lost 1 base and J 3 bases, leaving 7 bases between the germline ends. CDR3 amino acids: CSARGGFYNSPLHF. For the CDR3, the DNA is TGCAGTGCTAGAGGGGGATTCTATAATTCACCCCTCCACTTT.

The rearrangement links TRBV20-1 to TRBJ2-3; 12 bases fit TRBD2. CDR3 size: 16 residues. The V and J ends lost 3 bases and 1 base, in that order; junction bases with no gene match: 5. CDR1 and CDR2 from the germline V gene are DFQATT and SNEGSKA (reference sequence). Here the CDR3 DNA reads TGCAGTGCTAGGCTAGCGGGGGGGCCGGGCACAGATACGCAGTATTTT. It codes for CSARLAGGPGTDTQYF.

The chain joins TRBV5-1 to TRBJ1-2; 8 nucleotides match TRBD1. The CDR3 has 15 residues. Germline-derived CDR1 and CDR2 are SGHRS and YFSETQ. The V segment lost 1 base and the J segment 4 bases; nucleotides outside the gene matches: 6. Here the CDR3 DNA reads TGCGCCAGCAGCTTGAACCCGGACAGGGTCTATGGCTACACCTTC. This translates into CASSLNPDRVYGYTF.

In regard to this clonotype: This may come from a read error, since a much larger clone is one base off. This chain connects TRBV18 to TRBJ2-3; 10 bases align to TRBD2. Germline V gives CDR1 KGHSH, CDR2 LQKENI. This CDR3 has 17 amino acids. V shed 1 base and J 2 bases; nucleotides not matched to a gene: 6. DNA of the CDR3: TGTGCCAGCTCACCACGTGTAGCGGGGGGAAACACAGATACGCAGTATTTT. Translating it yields CASSPRVAGGNTDTQYF. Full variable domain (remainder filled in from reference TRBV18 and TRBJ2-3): NAGVMQNPRHLVRRRGQEARLRCSPMKGHSHVYWYRQLPEEGLKFMVYLQKENIIDESGMPKERFSAEFPKEGPSILRIQQVVRGDSAAYFCASSPRVAGGNTDTQYFGPGTRLTVL.

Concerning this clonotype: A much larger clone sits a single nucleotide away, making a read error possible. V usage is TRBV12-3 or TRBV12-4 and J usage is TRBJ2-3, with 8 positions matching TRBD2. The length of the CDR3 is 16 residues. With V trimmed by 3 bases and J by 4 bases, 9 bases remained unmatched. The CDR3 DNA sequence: TGTGCCAGCAGTTTTCCAGCGGGGGAGGTTGCAGATACGCAGTATTTT. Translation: CASSFPAGEVADTQYF.

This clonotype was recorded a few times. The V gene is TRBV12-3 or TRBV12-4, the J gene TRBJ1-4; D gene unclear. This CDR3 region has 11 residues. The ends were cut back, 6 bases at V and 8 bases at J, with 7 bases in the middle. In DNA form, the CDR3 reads TGTGCCAGCAGCACGGACGAAAAACTGTTTTTT. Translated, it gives CASSTDEKLFF.

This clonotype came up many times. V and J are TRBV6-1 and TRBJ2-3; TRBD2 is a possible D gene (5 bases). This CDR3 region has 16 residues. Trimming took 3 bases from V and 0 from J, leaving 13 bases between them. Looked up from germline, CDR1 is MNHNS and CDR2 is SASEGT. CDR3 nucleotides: TGTGCCAGCAGTGATCCCCAACGGGGTAGCACAGATACGCAGTATTTT. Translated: CASSDPQRGSTDTQYF.

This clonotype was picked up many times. The chain's CDR3 is CASNPGPRNNEQFF. In DNA form, the CDR3 reads TGTGCCAGCAACCCCGGGCCGCGGAACAATGAGCAGTTCTTC. The chain carries TRBV6-1 and TRBJ2-1, with D unclear. Deletions cut 7 bases from V and 5 bases from J, with 15 bases between. CDR3 length: 14 residues. Germline V gives CDR1 MNHNS, CDR2 SASEGT.

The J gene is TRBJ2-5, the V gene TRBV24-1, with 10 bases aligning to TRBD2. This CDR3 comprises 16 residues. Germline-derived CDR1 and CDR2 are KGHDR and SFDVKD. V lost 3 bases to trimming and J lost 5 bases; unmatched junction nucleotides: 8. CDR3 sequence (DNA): TGTGCCACCAGTGATAGACGAGCGGGGGGGCCTGAGACCCAGTACTTC. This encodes CATSDRRAGGPETQYF.

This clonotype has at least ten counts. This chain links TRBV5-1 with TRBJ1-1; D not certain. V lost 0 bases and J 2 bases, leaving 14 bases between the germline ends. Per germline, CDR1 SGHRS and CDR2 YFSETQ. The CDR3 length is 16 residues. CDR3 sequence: CASSLADGMTNTEAFF. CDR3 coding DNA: TGCGCCAGCAGCTTGGCGGACGGGATGACAAACACTGAAGCTTTCTTT.

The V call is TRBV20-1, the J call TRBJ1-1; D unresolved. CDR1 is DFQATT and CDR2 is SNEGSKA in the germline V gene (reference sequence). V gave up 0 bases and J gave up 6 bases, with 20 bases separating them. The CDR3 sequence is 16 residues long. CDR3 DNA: TGCAGTGCTAGAGATAGTTACAGCCGGGGAGACGCTGAAGCTTTCTTT. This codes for CSARDSYSRGDAEAFF.

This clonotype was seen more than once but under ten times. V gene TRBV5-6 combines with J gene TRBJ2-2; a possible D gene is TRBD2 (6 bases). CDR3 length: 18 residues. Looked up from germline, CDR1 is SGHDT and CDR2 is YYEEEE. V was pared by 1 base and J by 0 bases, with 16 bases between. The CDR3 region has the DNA TGTGCCAGCAGCTTGCGGGGGTGGACACAGGCGAACACCGGGGAGCTGTTTTTT. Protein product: CASSLRGWTQANTGELFF.

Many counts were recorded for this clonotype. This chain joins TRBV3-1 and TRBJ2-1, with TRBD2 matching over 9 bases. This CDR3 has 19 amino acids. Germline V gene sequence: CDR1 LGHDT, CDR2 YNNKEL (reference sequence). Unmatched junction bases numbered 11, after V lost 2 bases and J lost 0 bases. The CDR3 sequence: CASSQRGLAGRRSYNEQFF. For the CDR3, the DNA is TGTGCCAGCAGCCAAAGGGGGCTAGCGGGGAGACGCTCCTACAATGAGCAGTTCTTC.

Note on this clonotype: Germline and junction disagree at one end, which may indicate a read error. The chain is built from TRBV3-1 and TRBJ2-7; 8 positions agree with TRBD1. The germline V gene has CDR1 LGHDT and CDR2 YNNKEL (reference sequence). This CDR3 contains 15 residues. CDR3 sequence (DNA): TGTGCCAGCAGCCAGGCCGGGACAGGCTTGGAGGAGCAGCACTTC. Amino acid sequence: CASSQAGTGLEEQHF.

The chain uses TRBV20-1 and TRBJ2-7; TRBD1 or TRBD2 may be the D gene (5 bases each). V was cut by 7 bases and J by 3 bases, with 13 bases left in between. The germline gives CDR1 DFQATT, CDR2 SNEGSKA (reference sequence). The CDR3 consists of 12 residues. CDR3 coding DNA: TGCAGTGGAGGGGACGCCTTCTACGAGCAGTACTTC. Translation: CSGGDAFYEQYF.

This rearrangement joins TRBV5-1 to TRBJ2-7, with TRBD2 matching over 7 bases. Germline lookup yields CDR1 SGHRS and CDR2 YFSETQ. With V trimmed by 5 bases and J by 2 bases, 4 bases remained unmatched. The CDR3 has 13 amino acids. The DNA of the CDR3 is TGCGCCAGCAGGGAGCGGGACGCCTACGAGCAGTACTTC. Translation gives CASRERDAYEQYF.

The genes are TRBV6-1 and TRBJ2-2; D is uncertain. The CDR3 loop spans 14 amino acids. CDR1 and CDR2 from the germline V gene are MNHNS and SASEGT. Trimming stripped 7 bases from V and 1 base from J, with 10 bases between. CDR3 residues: CASTRSENTGELFF. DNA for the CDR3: TGTGCCAGCACCCGGAGCGAGAACACCGGGGAGCTGTTTTTT.

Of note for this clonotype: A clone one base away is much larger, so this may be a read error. This CDR3 is CASILAAGQVYEQYF. Here the CDR3 DNA reads TGTGCCAGCATCTTGGCCGCGGGACAGGTCTACGAGCAGTACTTC. The chain joins TRBV11-2 to TRBJ2-7; TRBD1 agrees at 8 bases. Germline CDR1 reads SGHAT; CDR2 reads FQNNGV. This CDR3 has 15 residues. V shed 7 bases, J shed 3 bases, and the junction held 11 bases outside the gene matches.

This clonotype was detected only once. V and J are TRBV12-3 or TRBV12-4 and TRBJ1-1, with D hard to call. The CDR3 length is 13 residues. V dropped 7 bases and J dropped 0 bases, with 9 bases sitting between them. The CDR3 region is CASTSGMNTEAFF. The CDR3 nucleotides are TGTGCCAGCACCTCCGGGATGAACACTGAAGCTTTCTTT.

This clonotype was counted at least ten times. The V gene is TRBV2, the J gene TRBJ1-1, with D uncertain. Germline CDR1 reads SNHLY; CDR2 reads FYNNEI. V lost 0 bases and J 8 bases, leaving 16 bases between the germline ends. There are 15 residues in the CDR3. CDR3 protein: CASSEAEVRGHEAFF. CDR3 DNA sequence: TGTGCCAGCAGTGAAGCGGAGGTCAGAGGCCACGAAGCTTTCTTT.

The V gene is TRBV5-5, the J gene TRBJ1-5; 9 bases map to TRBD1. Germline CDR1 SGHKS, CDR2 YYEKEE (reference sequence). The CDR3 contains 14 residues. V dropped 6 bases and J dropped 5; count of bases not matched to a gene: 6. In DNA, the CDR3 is TGTGCCAGCACTCCGGGACAGGGTCATCAGCCCCAGCATTTT. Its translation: CASTPGQGHQPQHF.

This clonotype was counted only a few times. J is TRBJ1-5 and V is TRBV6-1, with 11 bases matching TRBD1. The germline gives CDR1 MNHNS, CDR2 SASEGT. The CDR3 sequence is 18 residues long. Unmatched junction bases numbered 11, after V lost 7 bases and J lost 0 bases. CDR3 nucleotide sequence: TGTGCCAGCACCGATAGCCGGACAGGGGGCTTTAGCAATCAGCCCCAGCATTTT. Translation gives CASTDSRTGGFSNQPQHF.

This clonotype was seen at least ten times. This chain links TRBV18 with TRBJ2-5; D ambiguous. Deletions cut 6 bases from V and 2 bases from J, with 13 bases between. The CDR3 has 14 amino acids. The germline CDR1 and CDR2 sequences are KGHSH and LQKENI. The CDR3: CASSPRSHQETQYF. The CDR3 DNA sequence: TGTGCCAGCTCGCCTAGGTCCCATCAAGAGACCCAGTACTTC. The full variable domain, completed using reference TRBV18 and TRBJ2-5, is NAGVMQNPRHLVRRRGQEARLRCSPMKGHSHVYWYRQLPEEGLKFMVYLQKENIIDESGMPKERFSAEFPKEGPSILRIQQVVRGDSAAYFCASSPRSHQETQYFGPGTRLLVL.

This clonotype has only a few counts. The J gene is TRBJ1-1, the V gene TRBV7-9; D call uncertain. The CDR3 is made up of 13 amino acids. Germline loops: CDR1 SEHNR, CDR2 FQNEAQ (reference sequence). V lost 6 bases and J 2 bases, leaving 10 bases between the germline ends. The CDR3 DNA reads TGTGCCAGCAGTCCGGATTTTAACACTGAAGCTTTCTTT. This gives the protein CASSPDFNTEAFF.

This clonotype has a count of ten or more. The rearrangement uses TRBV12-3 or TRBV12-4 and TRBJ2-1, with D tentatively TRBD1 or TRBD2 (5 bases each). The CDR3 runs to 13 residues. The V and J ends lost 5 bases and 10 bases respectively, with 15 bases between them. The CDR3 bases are TGTGCCAGCAGTCTACAAGCGTGGGACGAGCAGTTCTTC. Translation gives CASSLQAWDEQFF.

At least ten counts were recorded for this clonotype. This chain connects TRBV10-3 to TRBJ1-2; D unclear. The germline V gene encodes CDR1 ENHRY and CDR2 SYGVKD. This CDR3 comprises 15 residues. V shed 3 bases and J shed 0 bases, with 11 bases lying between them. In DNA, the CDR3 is TGTGCCATCAGTGACCCGGCAGCTTCTAACTATGGCTACACCTTC. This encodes CAISDPAASNYGYTF.

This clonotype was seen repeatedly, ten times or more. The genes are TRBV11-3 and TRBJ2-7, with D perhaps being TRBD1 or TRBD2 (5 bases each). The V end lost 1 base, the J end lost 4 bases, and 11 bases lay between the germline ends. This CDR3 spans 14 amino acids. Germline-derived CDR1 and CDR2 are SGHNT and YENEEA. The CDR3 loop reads CASSLGGQGYEQYF. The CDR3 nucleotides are TGTGCCAGCAGCTTAGGAGGGCAGGGTTACGAGCAGTACTTC.